The clone carrying this T cell receptor (beta chain) has more than one count but fewer than ten. Its antigen is currently unknown. This entry comes from a study of T-cell memory formation after mild COVID-19. Study observations and caveats: Later expanders leaned CD4+, whereas clones that contracted between day 15 and 85 were balanced CD4/CD8. The main location of contracting CD4+ clones was CM and EM, and that of contracting CD8+ clones was EMRA.

This CDR3 contains 14 residues. Germline CDR1 reads WSHSY; CDR2 reads SAAADI. Between the trimmed V and J ends, which lost 8 bases and 1 base, there was a span of 12 bases. TCRdb ran MiXCR on the 5' RACE reads and lists one entry per CDR3 protein. The data contain approximately 51,000 distinct CDR3 sequences, 9.3% of them singletons. The V and J genes are TRBV10-2 and TRBJ1-5; maybe TRBD1 (6 bases). The sequence was collected from an adult woman who had mild COVID-19 (a few samples of this study predate the infection). Cell type and time point are not known. Sequenced: PBMCs or a T cell subset sorted from them (not recorded which). The CDR3 loop reads CASGQGMSNQPQHF. Written as DNA, the CDR3 is TGCGCCAGCGGGCAGGGGATGAGCAATCAGCCCCAGCATTTT.